This T cell receptor beta chain comes out of a study of blood T cell repertoires in COVID-19. For the study at large: COVID-19 samples from acute and convalescent phases originated in the United States, Italy and Spain. T cells, B-cell-depleted T cells, or PBMCs supplied cDNA or gDNA.

Original analysis: Nucleated cell number was recorded as an estimate derived from reference gene primer amplification. Only in-frame clones appear in the TCRdb table, and some are missing; sequencing was by immunoSEQ multiplex PCR. V and J calls and clone size come straight from that table; D and trimming were deduced from the DNA. In the table there are more than 85,000 clones, roughly four fifths of which are singletons. V was pared by 0 bases and J by 2 bases, with 7 bases between. The CDR3 runs to 13 residues. Germline CDR1 and CDR2: GTSNPN and SVGIG (reference sequence). The receptor was isolated from a woman of 80 years or more with acute or convalescent COVID-19. V is TRBV30 and J is TRBJ1-1; D call uncertain. The sequencing input was peripheral blood. CDR3 sequence: CAWSVQANTEAFF. The DNA for the CDR3 is TGTGCCTGGAGTGTGCAGGCCAACACTGAAGCTTTCTTT.